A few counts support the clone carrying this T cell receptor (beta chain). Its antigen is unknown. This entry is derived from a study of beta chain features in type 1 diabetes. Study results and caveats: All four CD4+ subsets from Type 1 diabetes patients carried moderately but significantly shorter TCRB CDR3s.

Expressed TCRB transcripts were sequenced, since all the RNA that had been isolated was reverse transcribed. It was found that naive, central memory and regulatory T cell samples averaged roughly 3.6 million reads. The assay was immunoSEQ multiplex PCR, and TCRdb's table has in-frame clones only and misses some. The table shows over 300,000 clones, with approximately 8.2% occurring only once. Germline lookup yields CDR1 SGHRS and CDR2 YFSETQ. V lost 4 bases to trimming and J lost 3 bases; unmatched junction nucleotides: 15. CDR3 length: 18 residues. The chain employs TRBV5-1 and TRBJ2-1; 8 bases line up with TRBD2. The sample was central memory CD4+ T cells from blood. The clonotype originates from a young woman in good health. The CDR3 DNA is TGCGCCAGCAGCAAACCTTGGCCCGAGCGGGGGCACTACAATGAGCAGTTCTTC. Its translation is CASSKPWPERGHYNEQFF.